This T cell receptor (beta chain) is drawn from a study of identical twins. TCRdb re-analysed the 5' RACE reads in MiXCR, keeping a single row per CDR3 protein. This table has approximately 220,000 distinct CDR3 sequences, 7.5% appearing once. Study-wide points: Sequences that were beta out-of-frame showed weaker excess twin sharing. Insertions were fewer in abundant cord blood beta clonotypes, whereas memory repertoires showed none of this pattern.

This clonotype was observed a handful of times. What it binds is unknown. This sample also belongs to another study, concerning yellow fever vaccine responses in identical twins.

Sequenced input: memory (CD45RO+) T cells sorted from blood. The sequence came from a woman between 18 and 29 years old in good health.

CDR3 residues: CSARDRLAGRNEQFF. The CDR3 bases are TGCAGTGCTAGAGATAGACTAGCGGGGCGCAATGAGCAGTTCTTC. This chain connects TRBV20-1 to TRBJ2-1, with 11 bases identical to TRBD2. Germline V gene data show CDR1 as DFQATT and CDR2 as SNEGSKA (reference sequence). J lost 6 bases, V lost 0 bases, and 4 bases had no gene match. The CDR3 is made up of 15 amino acids.